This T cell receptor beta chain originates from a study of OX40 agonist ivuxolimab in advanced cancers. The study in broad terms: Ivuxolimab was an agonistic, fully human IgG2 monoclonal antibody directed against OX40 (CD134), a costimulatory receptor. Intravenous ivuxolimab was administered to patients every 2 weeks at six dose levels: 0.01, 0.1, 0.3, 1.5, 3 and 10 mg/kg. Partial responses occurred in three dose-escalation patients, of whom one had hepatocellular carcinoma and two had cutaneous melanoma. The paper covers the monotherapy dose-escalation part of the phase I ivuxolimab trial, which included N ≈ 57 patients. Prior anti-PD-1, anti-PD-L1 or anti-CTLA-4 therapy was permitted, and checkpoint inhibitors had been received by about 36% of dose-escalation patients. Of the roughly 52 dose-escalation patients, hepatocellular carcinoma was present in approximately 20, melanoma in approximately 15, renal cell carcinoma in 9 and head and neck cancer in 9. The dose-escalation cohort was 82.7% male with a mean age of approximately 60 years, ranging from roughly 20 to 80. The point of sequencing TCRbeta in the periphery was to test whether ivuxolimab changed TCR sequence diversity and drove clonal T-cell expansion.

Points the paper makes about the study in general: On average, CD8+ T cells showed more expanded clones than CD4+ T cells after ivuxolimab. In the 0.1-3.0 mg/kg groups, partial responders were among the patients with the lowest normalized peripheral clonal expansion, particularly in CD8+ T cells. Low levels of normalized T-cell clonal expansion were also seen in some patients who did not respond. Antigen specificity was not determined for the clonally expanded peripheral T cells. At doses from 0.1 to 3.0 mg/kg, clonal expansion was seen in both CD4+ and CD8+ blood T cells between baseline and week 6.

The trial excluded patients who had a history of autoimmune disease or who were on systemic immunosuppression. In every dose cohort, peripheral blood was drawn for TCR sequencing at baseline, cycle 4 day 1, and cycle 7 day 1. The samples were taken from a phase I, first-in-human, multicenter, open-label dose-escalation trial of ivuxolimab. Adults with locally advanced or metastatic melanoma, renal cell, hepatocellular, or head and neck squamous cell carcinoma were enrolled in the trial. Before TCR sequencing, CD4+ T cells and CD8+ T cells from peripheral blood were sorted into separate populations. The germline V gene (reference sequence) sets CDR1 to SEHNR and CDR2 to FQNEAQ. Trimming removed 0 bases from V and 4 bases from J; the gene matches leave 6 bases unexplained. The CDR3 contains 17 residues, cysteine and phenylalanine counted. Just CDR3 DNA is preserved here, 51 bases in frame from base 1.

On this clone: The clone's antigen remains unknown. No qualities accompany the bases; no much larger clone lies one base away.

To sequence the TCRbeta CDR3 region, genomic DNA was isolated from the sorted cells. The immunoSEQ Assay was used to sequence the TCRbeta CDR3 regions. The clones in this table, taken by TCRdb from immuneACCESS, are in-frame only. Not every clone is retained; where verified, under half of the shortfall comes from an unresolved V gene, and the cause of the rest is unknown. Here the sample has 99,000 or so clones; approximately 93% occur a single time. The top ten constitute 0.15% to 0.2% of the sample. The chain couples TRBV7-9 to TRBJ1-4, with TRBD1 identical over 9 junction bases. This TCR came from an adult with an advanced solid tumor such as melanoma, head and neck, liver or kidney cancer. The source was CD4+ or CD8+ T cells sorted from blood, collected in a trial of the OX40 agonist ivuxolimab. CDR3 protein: CASSLAPGTGINEKLFF. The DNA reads TGTGCCAGCAGCTTAGCTCCCGGGACAGGGATTAATGAAAAACTGTTTTTT.